Listed here is a single TCR beta chain. Source study methods: Nucleated cell number was recorded as an estimate derived from reference gene primer amplification. Libraries were prepared by immunoSEQ multiplex PCR; TCRdb keeps only in-frame clonotypes and omits some of them. V and J calls and clone size are those listed in that table; D and trimming were worked out from the DNA. This table holds about 200,000 clones, over 70% found once. The entry originates in a study of blood T cell repertoires in COVID-19. As for the study in general: The United States, Italy and Spain were the sources of the acute and convalescent COVID-19 samples. T cells, B-cell-depleted T cells, or PBMCs provided the cDNA or gDNA that served as material.

CDR3 length: 14 residues. The germline gives CDR1 MNHEY, CDR2 SVGAGI. Between the trimmed V and J ends, which lost 4 bases and 0 bases, there was a span of 9 bases. The sequenced material came from peripheral blood. The clonotype was recovered from a man aged 35 to 55 with acute or convalescent COVID-19. The V gene is TRBV6-5, the J gene TRBJ1-1; no reliable D call. In DNA form, the CDR3 reads TGTGCCAGCAGTTTACGTGCTATGAACACTGAAGCTTTCTTT. This codes for CASSLRAMNTEAFF.